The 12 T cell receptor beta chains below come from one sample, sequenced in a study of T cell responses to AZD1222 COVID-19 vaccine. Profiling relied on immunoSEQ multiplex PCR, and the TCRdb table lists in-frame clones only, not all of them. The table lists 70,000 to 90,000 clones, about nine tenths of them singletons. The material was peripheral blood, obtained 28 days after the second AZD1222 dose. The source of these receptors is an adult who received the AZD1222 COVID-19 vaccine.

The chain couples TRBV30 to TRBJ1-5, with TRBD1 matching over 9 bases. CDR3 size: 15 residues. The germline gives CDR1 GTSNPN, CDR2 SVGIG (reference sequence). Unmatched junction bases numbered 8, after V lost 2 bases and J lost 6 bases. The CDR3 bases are TGTGCCTGGAGTCGACCGGGACAGGGAGGTCAGCCCCAGCATTTT. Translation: CAWSRPGQGGQPQHF.

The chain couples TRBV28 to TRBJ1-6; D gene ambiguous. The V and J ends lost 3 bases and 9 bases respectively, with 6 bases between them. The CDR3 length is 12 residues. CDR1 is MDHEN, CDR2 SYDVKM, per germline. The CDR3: CASSFSGSPLHF. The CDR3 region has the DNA TGTGCCAGCAGTTTCTCTGGTTCACCCCTCCACTTT. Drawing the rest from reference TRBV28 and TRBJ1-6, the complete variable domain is DVKVTQSSRYLVKRTGEKVFLECVQDMDHENMFWYRQDPGLGLRLIYFSYDVKMKEKGDIPEGYSVSREKKERFSLILESASTNQTSMYLCASSFSGSPLHFGNGTRLTVT.

Written as DNA, the CDR3 is TGTGCCAGCAGCCCCCCTGTCGATGAGCAGTTCTTC. Translated, it gives CASSPPVDEQFF. The J gene is TRBJ2-1, the V gene TRBV7-9; D gene uncertain. Trimming left V 5 bases short and J 8 bases short, with 10 bases between. CDR3 size: 12 residues. Germline-derived CDR1 and CDR2 are SEHNR and FQNEAQ (reference sequence).

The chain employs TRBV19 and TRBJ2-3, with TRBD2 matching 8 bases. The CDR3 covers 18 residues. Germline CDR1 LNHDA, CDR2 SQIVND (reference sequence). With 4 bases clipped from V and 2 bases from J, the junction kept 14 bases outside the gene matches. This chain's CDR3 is CASSTSRQAGEVTDTQYF. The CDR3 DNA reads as TGTGCCAGTAGTACTTCCCGACAAGCGGGGGAGGTCACAGATACGCAGTATTTT.

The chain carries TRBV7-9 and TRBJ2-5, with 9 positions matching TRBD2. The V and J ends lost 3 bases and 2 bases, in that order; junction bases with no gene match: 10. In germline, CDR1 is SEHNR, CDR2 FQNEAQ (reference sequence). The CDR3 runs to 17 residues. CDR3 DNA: TGTGCCAGCAGCTTGGGCCGAAGCGGGGGGCCTCAAGAGACCCAGTACTTC. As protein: CASSLGRSGGPQETQYF.

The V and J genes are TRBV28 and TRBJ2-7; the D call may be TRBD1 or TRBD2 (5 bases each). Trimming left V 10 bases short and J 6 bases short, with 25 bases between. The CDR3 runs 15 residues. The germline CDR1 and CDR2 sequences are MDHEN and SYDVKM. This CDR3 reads CATKGVGALESEQYF. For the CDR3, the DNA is TGTGCCACCAAAGGCGTCGGGGCTCTTGAGAGCGAGCAGTACTTC.

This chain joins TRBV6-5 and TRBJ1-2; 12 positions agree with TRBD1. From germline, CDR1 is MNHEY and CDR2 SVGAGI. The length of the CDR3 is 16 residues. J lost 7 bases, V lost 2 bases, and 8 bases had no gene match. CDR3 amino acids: CASSYDGTGGQGGYTF. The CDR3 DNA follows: TGTGCCAGCAGTTACGACGGGACAGGGGGCCAAGGTGGCTACACCTTC.

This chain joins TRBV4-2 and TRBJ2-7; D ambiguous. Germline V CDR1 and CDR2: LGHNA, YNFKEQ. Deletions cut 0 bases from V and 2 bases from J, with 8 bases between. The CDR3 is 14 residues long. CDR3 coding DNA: TGTGCCAGCAGCCAAGATATACGGACCTACGAGCAGTACTTC. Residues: CASSQDIRTYEQYF.

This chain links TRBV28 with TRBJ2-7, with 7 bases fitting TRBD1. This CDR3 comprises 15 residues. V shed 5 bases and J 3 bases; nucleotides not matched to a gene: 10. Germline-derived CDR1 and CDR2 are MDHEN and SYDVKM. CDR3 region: CASSEGGGHLYEQYF. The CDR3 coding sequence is TGTGCCAGCAGTGAAGGGGGCGGACACCTCTACGAGCAGTACTTC.

CDR3 sequence reads: CAWSETNYNEQFF. In DNA form, the CDR3 reads TGTGCCTGGAGTGAGACTAATTACAATGAGCAGTTCTTC. The chain employs TRBV30 and TRBJ2-1; D possibly corresponds to TRBD2 (5 bases). This CDR3 contains 13 residues. V lost 1 base to trimming and J lost 4 bases, with 8 bases between them. Germline V CDR1 and CDR2: GTSNPN, SVGIG (reference sequence). The whole variable domain, remainder taken from reference TRBV30 and TRBJ2-1, is SQTIHQWPATLVQPVGSPLSLECTVEGTSNPNLYWYRQAAGRGLQLLFYSVGIGQISSEVPQNLSASRPQDRQFILSSKKLLLSDSGFYLCAWSETNYNEQFFGPGTRLTVL.

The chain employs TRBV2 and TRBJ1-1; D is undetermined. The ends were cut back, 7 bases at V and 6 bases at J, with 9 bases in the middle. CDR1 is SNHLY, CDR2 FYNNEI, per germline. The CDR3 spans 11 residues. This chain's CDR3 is CASTRASEAFF. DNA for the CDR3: TGTGCCAGCACCCGGGCTTCTGAAGCTTTCTTT. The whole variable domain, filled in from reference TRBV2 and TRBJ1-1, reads EPEVTQTPSHQVTQMGQEVILRCVPISNHLYFYWYRQILGQKVEFLVSFYNNEISEKSEIFDDQFSVERPDGSNFTLKIRSTKLEDSAMYFCASTRASEAFFGQGTRLTVV.

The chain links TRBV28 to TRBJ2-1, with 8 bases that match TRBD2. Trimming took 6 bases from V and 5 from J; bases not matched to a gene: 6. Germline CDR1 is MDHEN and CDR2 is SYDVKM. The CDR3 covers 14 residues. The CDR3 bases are TGTGCCAGCAGAAGGAGCGGGGGTAACAATGAGCAGTTCTTC. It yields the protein CASRRSGGNNEQFF.